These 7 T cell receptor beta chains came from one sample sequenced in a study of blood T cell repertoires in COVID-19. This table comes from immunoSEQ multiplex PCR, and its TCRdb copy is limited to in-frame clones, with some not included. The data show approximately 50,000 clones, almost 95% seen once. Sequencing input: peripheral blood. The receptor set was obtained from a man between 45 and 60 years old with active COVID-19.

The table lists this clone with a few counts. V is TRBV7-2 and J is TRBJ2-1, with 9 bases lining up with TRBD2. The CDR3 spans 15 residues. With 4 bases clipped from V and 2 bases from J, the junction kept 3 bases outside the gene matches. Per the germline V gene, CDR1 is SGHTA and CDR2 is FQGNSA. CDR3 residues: CASSSLAGAYNEQFF. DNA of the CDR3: TGTGCCAGCAGCTCATTAGCGGGGGCCTACAATGAGCAGTTCTTC.

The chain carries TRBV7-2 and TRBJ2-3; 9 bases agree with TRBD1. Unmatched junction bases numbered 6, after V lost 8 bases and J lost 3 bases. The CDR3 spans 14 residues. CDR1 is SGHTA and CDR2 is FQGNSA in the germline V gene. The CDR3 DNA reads TGTGCCAGCGACCCGGGACAGGGTACAGATACGCAGTATTTT. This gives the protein CASDPGQGTDTQYF.

The CDR3 bases are TGTGCCAGCAGTGATTTAGGGACACTTTCCTCTGGAAACACCATATATTTT. Its translation: CASSDLGTLSSGNTIYF. This chain joins TRBV6-1 and TRBJ1-3; D is possibly TRBD1 (6 bases). In germline, CDR1 is MNHNS, CDR2 SASEGT. The CDR3 contains 17 residues. V dropped 3 bases and J dropped 0 bases, with 15 bases sitting between them.

The CDR3: CASRRQANYGYTF. CDR3 DNA: TGTGCCAGTAGACGACAGGCAAACTATGGCTACACCTTC. The chain employs TRBV28 and TRBJ1-2, with D perhaps TRBD1 (6 bases). The CDR3 totals 13 residues. V shed 9 bases and J shed 2 bases, with 13 bases lying between them. Germline V gene sequence: CDR1 MDHEN, CDR2 SYDVKM.

The CDR3 DNA follows: TGTGCCATCGGCCAGGGGCAGACGAACACTGAAGCTTTCTTT. Translation gives CAIGQGQTNTEAFF. The chain couples TRBV10-3 to TRBJ1-1; a weak D match, TRBD1 (6 bases). Germline-derived CDR1 and CDR2 are ENHRY and SYGVKD. The length of the CDR3 is 14 residues. The germline V and J ends were trimmed by 8 bases and 1 base, with 14 bases remaining between them.

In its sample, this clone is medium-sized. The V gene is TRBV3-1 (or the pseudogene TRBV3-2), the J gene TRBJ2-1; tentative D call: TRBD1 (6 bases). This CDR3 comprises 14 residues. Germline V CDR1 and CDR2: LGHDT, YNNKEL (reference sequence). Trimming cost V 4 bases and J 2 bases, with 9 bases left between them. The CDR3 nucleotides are TGTGCCAGCAGCCCTACAGGGACCTACAATGAGCAGTTCTTC. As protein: CASSPTGTYNEQFF.

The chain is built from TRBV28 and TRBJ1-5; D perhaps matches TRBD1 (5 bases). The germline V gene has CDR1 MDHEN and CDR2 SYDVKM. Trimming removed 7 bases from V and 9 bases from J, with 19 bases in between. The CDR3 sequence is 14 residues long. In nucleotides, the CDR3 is TGTGCCAGCACCCTAACGGGGAGGGGTGGGCCCCAGCATTTT. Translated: CASTLTGRGGPQHF.